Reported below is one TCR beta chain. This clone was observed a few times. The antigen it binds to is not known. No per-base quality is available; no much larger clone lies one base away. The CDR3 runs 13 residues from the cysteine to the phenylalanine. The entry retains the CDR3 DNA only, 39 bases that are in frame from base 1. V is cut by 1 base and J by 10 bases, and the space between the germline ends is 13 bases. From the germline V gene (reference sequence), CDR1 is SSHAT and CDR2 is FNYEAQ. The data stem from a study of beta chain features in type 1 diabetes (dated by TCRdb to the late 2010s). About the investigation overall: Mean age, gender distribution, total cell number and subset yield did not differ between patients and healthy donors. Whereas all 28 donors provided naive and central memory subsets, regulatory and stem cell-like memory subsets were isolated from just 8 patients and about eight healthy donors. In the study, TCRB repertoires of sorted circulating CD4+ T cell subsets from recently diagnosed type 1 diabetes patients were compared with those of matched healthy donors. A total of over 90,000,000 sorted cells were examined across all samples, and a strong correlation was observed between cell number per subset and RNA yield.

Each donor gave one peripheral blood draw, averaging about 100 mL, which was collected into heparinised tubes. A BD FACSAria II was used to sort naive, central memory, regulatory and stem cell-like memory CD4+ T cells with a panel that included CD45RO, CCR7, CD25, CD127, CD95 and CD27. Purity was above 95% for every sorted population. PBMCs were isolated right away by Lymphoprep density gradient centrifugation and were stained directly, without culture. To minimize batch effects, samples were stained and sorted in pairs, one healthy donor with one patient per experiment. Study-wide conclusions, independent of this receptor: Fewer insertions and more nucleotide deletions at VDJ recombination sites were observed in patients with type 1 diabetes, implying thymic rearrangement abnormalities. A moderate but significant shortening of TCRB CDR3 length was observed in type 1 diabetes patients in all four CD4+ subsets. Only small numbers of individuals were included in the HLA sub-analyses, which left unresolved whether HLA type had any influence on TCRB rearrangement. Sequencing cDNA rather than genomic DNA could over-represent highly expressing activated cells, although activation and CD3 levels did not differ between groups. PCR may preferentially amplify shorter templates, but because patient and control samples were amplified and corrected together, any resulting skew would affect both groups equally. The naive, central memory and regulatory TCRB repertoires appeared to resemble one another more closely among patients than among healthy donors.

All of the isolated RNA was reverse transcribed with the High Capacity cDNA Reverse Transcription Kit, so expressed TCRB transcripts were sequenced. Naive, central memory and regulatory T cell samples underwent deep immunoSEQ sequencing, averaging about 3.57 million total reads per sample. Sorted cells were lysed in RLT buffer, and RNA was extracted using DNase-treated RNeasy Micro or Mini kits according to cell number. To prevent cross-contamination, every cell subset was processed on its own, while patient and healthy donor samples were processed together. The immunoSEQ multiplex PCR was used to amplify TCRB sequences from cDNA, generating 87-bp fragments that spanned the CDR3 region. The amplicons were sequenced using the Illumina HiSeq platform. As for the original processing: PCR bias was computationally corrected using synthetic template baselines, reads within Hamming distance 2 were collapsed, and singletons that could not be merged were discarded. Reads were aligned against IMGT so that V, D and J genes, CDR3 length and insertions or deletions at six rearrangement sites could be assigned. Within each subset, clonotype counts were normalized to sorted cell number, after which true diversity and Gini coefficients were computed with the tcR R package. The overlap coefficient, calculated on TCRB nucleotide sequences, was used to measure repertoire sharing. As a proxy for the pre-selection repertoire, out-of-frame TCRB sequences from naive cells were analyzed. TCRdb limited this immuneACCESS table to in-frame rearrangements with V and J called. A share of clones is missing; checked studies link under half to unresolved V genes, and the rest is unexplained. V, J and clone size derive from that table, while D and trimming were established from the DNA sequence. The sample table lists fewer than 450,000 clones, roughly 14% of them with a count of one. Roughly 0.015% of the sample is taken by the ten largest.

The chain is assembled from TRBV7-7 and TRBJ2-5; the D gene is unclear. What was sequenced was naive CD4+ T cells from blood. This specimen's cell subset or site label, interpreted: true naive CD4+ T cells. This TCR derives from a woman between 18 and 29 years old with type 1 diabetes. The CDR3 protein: CASSLESITVQYF. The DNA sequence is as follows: TGTGCCAGCAGCTTAGAATCCATTACAGTCCAGTACTTC.